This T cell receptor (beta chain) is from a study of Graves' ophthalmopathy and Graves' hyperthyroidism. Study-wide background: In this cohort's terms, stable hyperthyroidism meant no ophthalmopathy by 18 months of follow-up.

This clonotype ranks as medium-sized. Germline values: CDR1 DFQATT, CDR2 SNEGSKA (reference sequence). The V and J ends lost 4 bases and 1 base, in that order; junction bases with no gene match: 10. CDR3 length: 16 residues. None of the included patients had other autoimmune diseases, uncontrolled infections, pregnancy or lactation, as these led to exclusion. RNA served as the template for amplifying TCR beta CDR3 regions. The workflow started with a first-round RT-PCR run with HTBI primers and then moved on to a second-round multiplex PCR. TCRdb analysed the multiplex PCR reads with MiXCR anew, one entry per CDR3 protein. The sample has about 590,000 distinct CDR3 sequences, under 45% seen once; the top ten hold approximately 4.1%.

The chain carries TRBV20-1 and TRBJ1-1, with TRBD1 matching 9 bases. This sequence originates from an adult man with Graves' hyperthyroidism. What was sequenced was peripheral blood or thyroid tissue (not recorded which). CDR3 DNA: TGCAGTGCTACCCGGGACAGGGCTAAATGGAACACTGAAGCTTTCTTT. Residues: CSATRDRAKWNTEAFF.